This entry lists 25 T cell receptor beta chains sequenced from one sample in a study of blood T cell repertoires in COVID-19. Only in-frame clones appear in the TCRdb table, and some are missing; sequencing was by immunoSEQ multiplex PCR. This table holds roughly 230,000 clones, about 86% found once. The material sequenced was PBMCs or T cells enriched from blood (not recorded which). The receptors come from a man aged 45-65 years who had recovered from COVID-19.

The chain links TRBV28 to TRBJ1-5; D ambiguous. V was trimmed by 6 bases and J by 6 bases, leaving 15 bases between them. Germline CDR1 reads MDHEN; CDR2 reads SYDVKM. The CDR3 is 14 amino acids. The chain's CDR3 is CASRDLLGSQPQHF. The CDR3 DNA follows: TGTGCCAGCAGAGATCTCCTTGGGAGTCAGCCCCAGCATTTT.

The rearrangement joins TRBV7-2 to TRBJ2-3; D is possibly TRBD1 (5 bases). The germline gives CDR1 SGHTA, CDR2 FQGNSA. Trimming left V 4 bases short and J 4 bases short, with 9 bases between. This CDR3 is 13 amino acids long. Here the CDR3 reads CASSSQGPDTQYF. For the CDR3, the DNA is TGTGCCAGCAGCTCGCAGGGCCCAGATACGCAGTATTTT.

The genes are TRBV18 and TRBJ2-1; TRBD2 matches at 8 bases. CDR3 length equals 16 residues. Germline assignment: CDR1 KGHSH and CDR2 LQKENI. V trimming: 4 bases; J trimming: 0 bases; junction bases outside the gene matches: 5. The CDR3 loop reads CASSRQRGTSYNEQFF. CDR3 in DNA: TGTGCCAGCTCACGCCAGCGGGGGACCTCCTACAATGAGCAGTTCTTC.

This clone showed up just once. The rearrangement links TRBV2 to TRBJ2-2; D perhaps matches TRBD2 (6 bases). V gave up 6 bases and J gave up 4 bases, with 12 bases separating them. The CDR3 spans 14 residues. Germline values: CDR1 SNHLY, CDR2 FYNNEI. The DNA for the CDR3 is TGTGCCAGCAGGGGAGGACGGTCCACCGGGGAGCTGTTTTTT. Protein: CASRGGRSTGELFF. The full variable domain, rest sourced from reference TRBV2 and TRBJ2-2, is EPEVTQTPSHQVTQMGQEVILRCVPISNHLYFYWYRQILGQKVEFLVSFYNNEISEKSEIFDDQFSVERPDGSNFTLKIRSTKLEDSAMYFCASRGGRSTGELFFGEGSRLTVL.

The V gene is TRBV2, the J gene TRBJ1-2; D gene ambiguous. V was cut by 9 bases and J by 7 bases, with 9 bases left in between. Germline V gene data show CDR1 as SNHLY and CDR2 as FYNNEI. CDR3 size: 10 residues. The CDR3 here is CASRAGGYTF. CDR3 bases: TGTGCCAGTCGAGCGGGTGGCTACACCTTC.

The chain recombines TRBV9 with TRBJ2-7; 8 bases are a match to TRBD2. The V gene end was trimmed by 0 bases and the J gene end by 3 bases; junction bases not matched to a gene: 8. The CDR3 is 16 amino acids. CDR1 and CDR2 from the germline V gene are SGDLS and YYNGEE. CDR3 protein: CASSVEVRAGVYEQYF. The CDR3 bases are TGTGCCAGCAGCGTAGAAGTAAGAGCGGGAGTCTACGAGCAGTACTTC.

This sequence joins TRBV7-2 and TRBJ2-1; TRBD2 matches 9 bases. Looked up from germline, CDR1 is SGHTA and CDR2 is FQGNSA. The CDR3 extends over 18 amino acids. V lost 2 bases to trimming and J lost 2 bases; unmatched junction nucleotides: 10. The CDR3 spells CASSLWGSGRSTYNEQFF. The CDR3 DNA follows: TGTGCCAGCAGCTTATGGGGTAGCGGGAGATCGACCTACAATGAGCAGTTCTTC.

The chain joins TRBV11-2 to TRBJ2-1, with 11 bases identical to TRBD2. V was pared by 5 bases and J by 7 bases, with 10 bases of the junction left unmatched. This CDR3 region has 16 residues. From germline, CDR1 is SGHAT and CDR2 FQNNGV. The CDR3 nucleotides read TGTGCCAGCAGCACCTATGTTGGGACTAGCGGTAATGAGCAGTTCTTC. Protein product: CASSTYVGTSGNEQFF.

The chain is built from TRBV5-8 and TRBJ2-1; tentatively, D is TRBD2 (7 bases). Germline V gives CDR1 SGHTS, CDR2 YDEGEE. The CDR3 spans 15 residues. V dropped 4 bases and J dropped 8 bases, with 19 bases sitting between them. The CDR3 loop is CASSPEGGAHHEQFF. In DNA, the CDR3 is TGTGCCAGCAGCCCGGAAGGGGGGGCCCACCATGAGCAGTTCTTC.

The chain uses TRBV6-2 or TRBV6-3 and TRBJ1-5, with D perhaps TRBD1 (5 bases). The CDR3 length is 18 residues. Per the germline V gene, CDR1 is MNHEY and CDR2 is SVGEGT. Trimming removed 0 bases at V and 3 bases at J, with 18 bases between. For the CDR3, the DNA is TGTGCCAGCAGTTACTCGGAAGACAGTACCTCTTTCAATCAGCCCCAGCATTTT. Encoded protein: CASSYSEDSTSFNQPQHF.

The V and J genes are TRBV19 and TRBJ2-5, with a possible D match to TRBD1 (6 bases). Germline CDR1 LNHDA, CDR2 SQIVND (reference sequence). The CDR3 runs to 14 residues. Trimming pared 7 bases from V and 2 bases from J, leaving 14 bases between. DNA of the CDR3: TGTGCCAGTACTAGACAGGAACTACAAGAGACCCAGTACTTC. It yields the protein CASTRQELQETQYF.

The chain couples TRBV19 to TRBJ2-7, with TRBD1 matching 10 bases. The junction had 2 bases not matched to a gene; V was cut back by 3 bases and J by 3 bases. Germline values: CDR1 LNHDA, CDR2 SQIVND (reference sequence). This CDR3 has 14 residues. This CDR3 is CASSIRDRGYEQYF. The CDR3 DNA follows: TGTGCCAGTAGTATCCGGGACAGGGGCTACGAGCAGTACTTC.

DNA of the CDR3: TGTGCCAGCAGACAAATTAGCGGGACCTACGAGCAGTACTTC. It yields the protein CASRQISGTYEQYF. The chain links TRBV7-2 to TRBJ2-7, with 8 bases fitting TRBD2. V lost 6 bases, J lost 2 bases, and 6 bases stayed unmatched. CDR1 is SGHTA and CDR2 is FQGNSA in the germline V gene. This CDR3 comprises 14 residues.

The rearrangement joins TRBV5-6 to TRBJ2-7; tentatively, D is TRBD2 (6 bases). CDR1 and CDR2 from the germline V gene are SGHDT and YYEEEE. CDR3 length equals 15 residues. V lost 1 base and J 0 bases, leaving 11 bases between the germline ends. CDR3 in DNA: TGTGCCAGCAGCTTGCGCGGGGCAAGCTCCTACGAGCAGTACTTC. Protein: CASSLRGASSYEQYF.

The V and J genes are TRBV3-1 (or the pseudogene TRBV3-2) and TRBJ1-2; D unclear. Per the germline V gene, CDR1 is LGHDT and CDR2 is YNNKEL (reference sequence). CDR3 size: 14 residues. The V end was cut by 0 bases, the J end by 2 bases, with 7 bases between. The CDR3 nucleotides read TGTGCCAGCAGCCAAGACAGGCCCAACTATGGCTACACCTTC. Translating gives CASSQDRPNYGYTF.

V gene TRBV27 combines with J gene TRBJ1-6; TRBD1 might be the D (6 bases). Germline V lookup: CDR1 MNHEY, CDR2 SMNVEV (reference sequence). V was cut by 6 bases and J by 6 bases, with 15 bases left in between. The CDR3 is made up of 15 amino acids. The CDR3 DNA reads as TGTGCCAGCAGCCGACAGGATTCCATTAATTCACCCCTCCACTTT. Translation: CASSRQDSINSPLHF.

The V gene is TRBV7-3, the J gene TRBJ2-2; D gene ambiguous. V gave up 3 bases and J gave up 5 bases, with 4 bases separating them. From germline, CDR1 is SGHTA and CDR2 FQGTGA. The CDR3 has 12 amino acids. CDR3 sequence (DNA): TGTGCCAGCAGCTTGAGTACCGGGGAGCTGTTTTTT. Its protein is CASSLSTGELFF. The full variable domain, with the rest looked up from reference TRBV7-3 and TRBJ2-2, is GAGVSQTPSNKVTEKGKYVELRCDPISGHTALYWYRQSLGQGPEFLIYFQGTGAADDSGLPNDRFFAVRPEGSVSTLKIQRTERGDSAVYLCASSLSTGELFFGEGSRLTVL.

The chain is built from TRBV3-1 (or the pseudogene TRBV3-2) and TRBJ2-5, with 11 bases aligning to TRBD1. V gave up 4 bases and J gave up 5 bases; unmatched junction bases: 6. Per germline, CDR1 LGHDT and CDR2 YNNKEL (reference sequence). The CDR3 length is 15 residues. CDR3: CASSPGQGGRETQYF. The CDR3 DNA sequence: TGTGCCAGCAGCCCGGGACAGGGGGGCAGGGAGACCCAGTACTTC.

About this clone itself: Other DNA sequences from this sample encode an identical CDR3 as well. The V gene is TRBV12-3 or TRBV12-4, the J gene TRBJ2-7; tentative D call: TRBD1 (6 bases). This CDR3 is built from 12 residues. The V end was cut by 5 bases, the J end by 4 bases, with 9 bases between. CDR3 sequence reads: CASSPQGYEQYF. The CDR3, as DNA: TGTGCCAGCAGTCCCCAGGGGTACGAGCAGTACTTC.

This clone has just a few counts. The CDR3: CASSGFVGGGDTQYF. CDR3 nucleotide sequence: TGCGCCAGCAGCGGCTTCGTTGGGGGGGGAGATACGCAGTATTTT. The rearrangement joins TRBV10-1 to TRBJ2-3; 7 bases are a match to TRBD2. CDR1 and CDR2 from the germline V gene are WNHNN and SYGVQD (reference sequence). The J segment lost 5 bases and the V segment lost 6 bases, leaving 11 bases of the junction unmatched. This CDR3 has 15 residues.

The J gene is TRBJ2-1, the V gene TRBV29-1, with 7 bases identical to TRBD2. J gave up 6 bases and V 6 bases, and 8 bases lay outside the gene matches. This CDR3 contains 13 residues. Germline lookup yields CDR1 SQVTM and CDR2 ANQGSEA. The CDR3 region has the DNA TGCAGCGTCGGCCGGGACTATATCAATGAGCAGTTCTTC. Protein sequence: CSVGRDYINEQFF.

V and J are TRBV3-1 (or the pseudogene TRBV3-2) and TRBJ1-4; 7 positions match TRBD1. The CDR3 sequence is 13 residues long. Germline CDR1 LGHDT, CDR2 YNNKEL (reference sequence). Trimming cost V 0 bases and J 11 bases; bases outside gene matches: 3. The CDR3 region has the DNA TGTGCCAGCAGCCAAGATAAGACAGGGAAACTGTTTTTT. It is translated as CASSQDKTGKLFF.

The chain combines TRBV7-3 with TRBJ2-6; D is ambiguous. Per the germline V gene, CDR1 is SGHTA and CDR2 is FQGTGA. The CDR3 contains 16 residues. The V end was cut by 3 bases, the J end by 0 bases, with 9 bases between. In DNA form, the CDR3 reads TGTGCCAGCAGCTTGGTCAGTTCCTCTGGGGCCAACGTCCTGACTTTC. Translation gives CASSLVSSSGANVLTF.

This clone was detected only a few times. The chain carries TRBV21-1 and TRBJ2-1; TRBD1 is the table's D call and was not checked against the DNA. TRBV21-1 is described as a pseudogene. The CDR3 has 15 residues. CDR3 protein: CASSKGDRYDNEQFF. The CDR3 DNA is TGTGCCAGCAGCAAGGGGGACAGGTACGACAATGAGCAGTTCTTC.

This clone appeared a few times. CDR3 region: CASSPEDSYNEQFF. The CDR3 region has the DNA TGTGCCAGCAGTCCAGAGGACTCCTACAATGAGCAGTTCTTC. The chain is built from TRBV27 and TRBJ2-1; D not certain. Germline lookup yields CDR1 MNHEY and CDR2 SMNVEV (reference sequence). The CDR3 sequence is 14 residues long. Trimming removed 5 bases at V and 0 bases at J, with 8 bases between.